Listed here are 28 T cell receptor beta chains from one sample, sequenced in a study of blood T cell repertoires in COVID-19 (dated by TCRdb to between 2020 and 2021). Library creation used the immunoSEQ multiplex PCR assay. Drawn from immuneACCESS, this table holds only the in-frame rearrangements with V and J called that TCRdb kept. Clones are partly lost; checked studies trace under half to an unresolved V gene and leave the rest unexplained. Here the sample has some 320,000 clones; approximately 88% occur a single time. Roughly 5.3% of the sample lies in the top ten. Specimen: PBMCs or T cells enriched from blood (not recorded which). The source is a man between 60 and 75 years old who had recovered from COVID-19.

V gene TRBV5-1 combines with J gene TRBJ2-7; no reliable D call. CDR3 size: 16 residues. The ends were cut back, 0 bases at V and 3 bases at J, with 16 bases in the middle. Germline V gene lookup returns CDR1 SGHRS and CDR2 YFSETQ. The DNA of the CDR3 is TGCGCCAGCAGCTTGGAAGGCGGCAGAAAAGACTACGAGCAGTACTTC. It specifies CASSLEGGRKDYEQYF.

The genes are TRBV27 and TRBJ2-3, with 7 bases matching TRBD1. The CDR3 spans 16 residues. Trimming at V came to 5 bases and at J to 1 base, leaving 9 bases not matched to a gene. Germline CDR1 is MNHEY and CDR2 is SMNVEV (reference sequence). CDR3 in DNA: TGTGCCAGCAGTAACAGAGGGGGCGTGGGCACAGATACGCAGTATTTT. Translated, it gives CASSNRGGVGTDTQYF.

The rearrangement uses TRBV6-5 and TRBJ2-1; D may be TRBD2 (6 bases). The CDR3 totals 14 residues. Trimming pared 2 bases from V and 12 bases from J, leaving 17 bases between. CDR1 MNHEY and CDR2 SVGAGI come from the germline V gene. The CDR3 DNA is TGTGCCAGCAGTTACCTCGGGGACTCCTCATGGCAGTTCTTC. Its translation: CASSYLGDSSWQFF.

The V and J genes are TRBV9 and TRBJ2-2; TRBD2 agrees at 8 bases. V was pared by 4 bases and J by 6 bases, with 8 bases of the junction left unmatched. Germline CDR1 SGDLS, CDR2 YYNGEE. The CDR3 is made up of 15 amino acids. This CDR3 reads CASSRTSLGSGELFF. The CDR3 region has the DNA TGTGCCAGCAGCCGGACTAGCTTAGGTTCCGGGGAGCTGTTTTTT. Drawing the rest from reference TRBV9 and TRBJ2-2, the complete variable domain is DSGVTQTPKHLITATGQRVTLRCSPRSGDLSVYWYQQSLDQGLQFLIQYYNGEERAKGNILERFSAQQFPDLHSELNLSSLELGDSALYFCASSRTSLGSGELFFGEGSRLTVL.

This clone was detected only once. The CDR3 DNA is TGTGCCAGCAGCCTACTCAATGAGCAGTTCTTC. Protein sequence: CASSLLNEQFF. This chain links TRBV12-3 or TRBV12-4 with TRBJ2-1; D unclear. The V gene lost 6 bases and the J gene lost 6 bases, with 6 bases spanning the gap. The CDR3 consists of 11 residues.

This chain connects TRBV11-2 to TRBJ1-1; TRBD1 matches 8 bases. Germline assignment: CDR1 SGHAT and CDR2 FQNNGV. The CDR3 runs 15 residues. V lost 6 bases, J lost 6 bases, and 12 bases stayed unmatched. DNA of the CDR3: TGTGCCAGCAGTTACGCCGCCAGGGGGCTGTCTGAAGCTTTCTTT. Its protein is CASSYAARGLSEAFF.

This clone was seen just once. The chain couples TRBV5-1 to TRBJ2-3; 13 nucleotides match TRBD2. From germline, CDR1 is SGHRS and CDR2 YFSETQ. V shed 4 bases, J shed 1 base, and the junction held 9 bases outside the gene matches. The CDR3 has 18 amino acids. As DNA, the CDR3 is TGCGCCAGCAGCCCCAGGACTAGCGGGAGACTCCGCACAGATACGCAGTATTTT. Its translation is CASSPRTSGRLRTDTQYF.

The V and J genes are TRBV7-9 and TRBJ2-4, with 10 bases that match TRBD1. The ends lost 5 bases at V and 5 bases at J; junction bases unmatched: 3. This CDR3 has 14 amino acids. Germline loops: CDR1 SEHNR, CDR2 FQNEAQ (reference sequence). CDR3 nucleotides: TGTGCCAGCAGCCGGGACAGGGGACAAAACATTCAGTACTTC. This translates into CASSRDRGQNIQYF.

The CDR3 nucleotides read TGTGCCAGCAGCCCTCGTAGCGGCACAGATACGCAGTATTTT. It codes for CASSPRSGTDTQYF. The rearrangement links TRBV9 to TRBJ2-3, with D possibly being TRBD2 (5 bases). V was shortened by 4 bases and J by 1 base, with 10 bases between the two germline ends. The germline V gene encodes CDR1 SGDLS and CDR2 YYNGEE. This CDR3 spans 14 amino acids.

The chain recombines TRBV15 with TRBJ2-1; no definite D call. The V end was cut by 1 base, the J end by 0 bases, with 10 bases between. Looked up from germline, CDR1 is LNHNV and CDR2 is YYDKDF (reference sequence). The CDR3 length is 16 residues. In DNA form, the CDR3 reads TGTGCCACCAGCAGAGCTTTTCCGGGCTCCTACAATGAGCAGTTCTTC. This encodes CATSRAFPGSYNEQFF.

The CDR3 DNA sequence: TGCGCCAGCAGCTTGGGGACAGGGGTCGACACTGAAGCTTTCTTT. Translating gives CASSLGTGVDTEAFF. The chain combines TRBV5-1 with TRBJ1-1; 9 bases are a match to TRBD1. Germline loops: CDR1 SGHRS, CDR2 YFSETQ. V was clipped by 0 bases and J by 3 bases; unmatched bases: 3. The CDR3 spans 15 residues.

This clone was seen just once. CDR3 in DNA: TGCAGCGGCCCACCCAGGGGAATTTCTGGAAACACCATATATTTT. Translation gives CSGPPRGISGNTIYF. The J gene is TRBJ1-3, the V gene TRBV29-1; tentatively, D is TRBD1 (6 bases). This CDR3 is built from 15 residues. Trimming stripped 7 bases from V and 1 base from J, with 17 bases between. Germline CDR1 SQVTM, CDR2 ANQGSEA.

J is TRBJ2-7 and V is TRBV27; 8 bases match TRBD1. The J segment lost 3 bases and the V segment lost 2 bases, leaving 6 bases of the junction unmatched. Germline V gives CDR1 MNHEY, CDR2 SMNVEV (reference sequence). The CDR3 has 15 residues. CDR3 sequence (DNA): TGTGCCAGCAGTTTAACTATGACAGGGGTCTACGAGCAGTACTTC. Amino acid sequence: CASSLTMTGVYEQYF.

This chain joins TRBV27 and TRBJ1-6; D is unclear. CDR3 size: 15 residues. Deletions cut 3 bases from V and 0 bases from J, with 6 bases between. CDR1 MNHEY and CDR2 SMNVEV come from the germline V gene (reference sequence). The CDR3: CASSFRGSYNSPLHF. DNA for the CDR3: TGTGCCAGCAGTTTTCGGGGCTCCTATAATTCACCCCTCCACTTT.

The J gene is TRBJ2-1, the V gene TRBV27; weak D call: TRBD1 (6 bases). V was shortened by 6 bases and J by 7 bases, with 19 bases between the two germline ends. CDR3 length: 15 residues. Germline V gene lookup returns CDR1 MNHEY and CDR2 SMNVEV (reference sequence). The CDR3 coding sequence is TGTGCCAGCAGCCGAATCAGGGGAACGGGGAATGAGCAGTTCTTC. It translates to CASSRIRGTGNEQFF.

The V and J genes are TRBV4-1 and TRBJ2-7, with D perhaps TRBD1 (7 bases). The length of the CDR3 is 13 residues. The germline CDR1 and CDR2 sequences are MGHRA and YSYEKL. V was trimmed by 0 bases and J by 11 bases, leaving 14 bases between them. The CDR3 sequence: CASSQDQGGTEYF. In DNA form, the CDR3 reads TGCGCCAGCAGCCAAGATCAGGGGGGTACTGAGTACTTC.

As concerns this clone: At the DNA level, this CDR3 is encoded by other sequences in the same sample as well. In nucleotides, the CDR3 is TGTGCCAGCAGCAGCTACACCGGGGAGCTGTTTTTT. Its protein is CASSSYTGELFF. The rearrangement links TRBV5-4 to TRBJ2-2; D is unresolved. This CDR3 is built from 12 residues. V lost 4 bases and J 3 bases, leaving 4 bases between the germline ends. Germline values: CDR1 SGHNT, CDR2 YYREEE (reference sequence).

The gene calls are TRBV6-5 and TRBJ1-1; a possible D gene is TRBD1 (5 bases). CDR3 length: 15 residues. CDR1 MNHEY and CDR2 SVGAGI come from the germline V gene. V was cut by 2 bases and J by 2 bases, with 12 bases left in between. The CDR3 DNA follows: TGTGCCAGCAGTTACCAGCCGACAGCTAACACTGAAGCTTTCTTT. Residues: CASSYQPTANTEAFF.

J is TRBJ2-1 and V is TRBV27; D is unclear. The CDR3 covers 14 residues. Trimming removed 3 bases from V and 6 bases from J, with 12 bases in between. CDR1 is MNHEY and CDR2 is SMNVEV in the germline V gene (reference sequence). CDR3 in amino acids: CASSLMKPTNEQFF. CDR3 sequence (DNA): TGTGCCAGCAGTTTGATGAAGCCCACCAATGAGCAGTTCTTC.

Note on this clone: Additional DNA sequences in this sample encode the identical CDR3. The chain employs TRBV5-1 and TRBJ1-5; TRBD1 matches 7 bases. CDR1 is SGHRS and CDR2 is YFSETQ in the germline V gene. The junction had 6 bases not matched to a gene; V was cut back by 5 bases and J by 7 bases. This CDR3 has 13 amino acids. In DNA, the CDR3 is TGCGCCAGCAGTTCTGACAGGGACCAGCCCCAGCATTTT. Translating it yields CASSSDRDQPQHF. The entire variable domain, with the rest obtained from reference TRBV5-1 and TRBJ1-5, is as follows: KAGVTQTPRYLIKTRGQQVTLSCSPISGHRSVSWYQQTPGQGLQFLFEYFSETQRNKGNFPGRFSGRQFSNSRSEMNVSTLELGDSALYLCASSSDRDQPQHFGDGTRLSIL.

This clone was observed a single time. The chain has TRBV11-1 and TRBJ2-5; TRBD1 agrees at 7 bases. Germline V CDR1 and CDR2: SGHAT, FQDESV (reference sequence). Trimming cost V 3 bases and J 5 bases; bases outside gene matches: 9. The CDR3 is made up of 15 amino acids. CDR3 loop: CASSFRSGGVETQYF. The CDR3 DNA sequence: TGTGCCAGCAGCTTTAGATCAGGGGGAGTTGAGACCCAGTACTTC.

The chain combines TRBV27 with TRBJ2-7, with 7 bases fitting TRBD2. Trimming at V came to 3 bases and at J to 0 bases, leaving 5 bases not matched to a gene. This CDR3 is built from 15 residues. Germline V gene data show CDR1 as MNHEY and CDR2 as SMNVEV (reference sequence). The CDR3 reads CASSFGRGGSYEQYF. The CDR3 nucleotides are TGTGCCAGCAGTTTTGGGCGCGGGGGCTCCTACGAGCAGTACTTC.

In this sample, this clone turned up once. The chain links TRBV19 to TRBJ1-5; D unclear. The CDR3 has 15 amino acids. Trimming left V 5 bases short and J 2 bases short, with 13 bases between. Germline V CDR1 and CDR2: LNHDA, SQIVND (reference sequence). CDR3 DNA: TGTGCCAGTAGTCCCTTGCAGCGGGGCAATCAGCCCCAGCATTTT. As protein: CASSPLQRGNQPQHF. The entire variable domain, with the rest obtained from reference TRBV19 and TRBJ1-5, is as follows: DGGITQSPKYLFRKEGQNVTLSCEQNLNHDAMYWYRQDPGQGLRLIYYSQIVNDFQKGDIAEGYSVSREKKESFPLTVTSAQKNPTAFYLCASSPLQRGNQPQHFGDGTRLSIL.

The V call is TRBV6-5, the J call TRBJ2-7; D may be TRBD1 (6 bases). The V end was cut by 7 bases, the J end by 7 bases, with 17 bases between. This CDR3 has 13 residues. Germline-derived CDR1 and CDR2 are MNHEY and SVGAGI. For the CDR3, the DNA is TGTGCCAGCAACACAGGGCAGGGAGAGGAGCAGTACTTC. Protein sequence: CASNTGQGEEQYF.

The chain employs TRBV30 and TRBJ2-7, with 8 bases fitting TRBD2. V trimming: 1 base; J trimming: 5 bases; junction bases outside the gene matches: 7. The CDR3 spans 14 residues. Germline CDR1 reads GTSNPN; CDR2 reads SVGIG (reference sequence). CDR3 sequence reads: CAWSAGGRSNEQYF. CDR3 nucleotide sequence: TGTGCCTGGAGTGCCGGCGGGAGGTCTAACGAGCAGTACTTC.

J is TRBJ1-1 and V is TRBV30; D is possibly TRBD1 (6 bases). From germline, CDR1 is GTSNPN and CDR2 SVGIG (reference sequence). Trimming shortened V by 1 base and J by 2 bases, and 17 bases separated the two germline ends. CDR3 length: 16 residues. The CDR3 spells CAWSETPGHPNTEAFF. The CDR3 DNA reads TGTGCCTGGAGTGAAACACCGGGACATCCTAACACTGAAGCTTTCTTT.

The rearrangement links TRBV4-2 to TRBJ1-1; 7 nucleotides align to TRBD1. V lost 0 bases and J lost 4; bases outside the gene matches: 8. From germline, CDR1 is LGHNA and CDR2 YNFKEQ. The CDR3 has 16 amino acids. The CDR3 is CASSQDRRQGGTEAFF. The CDR3 bases are TGTGCCAGCAGCCAAGATAGGCGACAGGGAGGCACTGAAGCTTTCTTT.

The chain is built from TRBV4-2 and TRBJ1-5, with D possibly being TRBD1 (6 bases). CDR1 and CDR2 from the germline V gene are LGHNA and YNFKEQ. V was shortened by 1 base and J by 6 bases, with 16 bases between the two germline ends. The CDR3 contains 16 residues. In DNA form, the CDR3 reads TGTGCCAGCAGCCAAGGGATGTCAGGGGACCCTCAGCCCCAGCATTTT. It is translated as CASSQGMSGDPQPQHF.